The 20 T cell receptor beta chains in this list originate from one sample, sequenced in a study of vaccination and CD4 T cells after COVID-19. Treatment: roughly 11-day PBMC culture with coronavirus spike peptide pools or control peptides (ViraFEST assay). CD4+ T cells that had been cultured provided DNA sequenced with the Oncomine TCR Beta short-read assay. TCRdb reanalysed the PCR reads using MiXCR and keeps one entry per CDR3 protein. The sample lists 8,500 to 13,000 distinct CDR3 sequences, approximately 80% occurring once. Their recognized antigens are unknown. Sequencing used CD4+ T cells from blood, cultured in vitro. Receptors originate from a human donor who had recovered from COVID-19.

The V gene is TRBV15, the J gene TRBJ2-5; perhaps TRBD1 as D (6 bases). V shed 1 base and J shed 5 bases, with 14 bases lying between them. Germline V lookup: CDR1 LNHNV, CDR2 YYDKDF (reference sequence). This CDR3 is 15 amino acids long. CDR3: CATSRGTGMEETQYF. CDR3 coding DNA: TGTGCCACCAGCAGAGGCACAGGGATGGAGGAGACCCAGTACTTC.

The V and J genes are TRBV4-3 and TRBJ1-1, with 8 bases fitting TRBD1. This CDR3 has 15 residues. Germline lookup yields CDR1 LGHNA and CDR2 YSLEER. With V trimmed by 3 bases and J by 7 bases, 10 bases remained unmatched. The CDR3 DNA follows: TGCGCCAGCAGCCAGGGGATGGACAGGGCCTTTGAAGCTTTCTTT. This codes for CASSQGMDRAFEAFF.

The chain carries TRBV12-3 or TRBV12-4 and TRBJ2-7; TRBD1 agrees at 8 bases. The CDR3 spans 15 residues. V lost 3 bases and J lost 2; bases outside the gene matches: 6. CDR3 in DNA: TGTGCCAGCAGTTTCGCCGCAGGGGGCCCCTACGAGCAGTACTTC. It specifies CASSFAAGGPYEQYF.

The J gene is TRBJ2-1, the V gene TRBV11-3; TRBD2 matches at 8 bases. The V gene end was trimmed by 5 bases and the J gene end by 15 bases; junction bases not matched to a gene: 6. This CDR3 spans 11 amino acids. CDR1 is SGHNT and CDR2 is YENEEA in the germline V gene. The CDR3 here is CASSPGGAPFF. The CDR3 coding sequence is TGTGCCAGCAGCCCGGGGGGGGCACCGTTCTTC.

In DNA, the CDR3 is TGCAGTGCTAGGAGGGGTACCGGGGAGCTGTTTTTT. As protein: CSARRGTGELFF. This chain connects TRBV20-1 to TRBJ2-2; the D call may be TRBD1 or TRBD2 (5 bases each). Trimming removed 3 bases at V and 5 bases at J, with 7 bases between. The CDR3 contains 12 residues. Germline CDR1 reads DFQATT; CDR2 reads SNEGSKA (reference sequence).

The J gene is TRBJ2-2, the V gene TRBV28; 11 bases line up with TRBD2. The CDR3 spans 17 residues. After removal of 6 bases from V and 4 bases from J, the junction contained 10 bases not matched to a gene. Per germline, CDR1 MDHEN and CDR2 SYDVKM. CDR3 protein: CASSHGRLAGGTGELFF. The DNA of the CDR3 is TGTGCCAGCAGCCATGGGCGTCTAGCGGGAGGCACCGGGGAGCTGTTTTTT.

Here the CDR3 reads CSAEGLINEQFF. For the CDR3, the DNA is TGCAGTGCTGAGGGACTTATCAATGAGCAGTTCTTC. The chain is built from TRBV20-1 and TRBJ2-1; D may be TRBD2 (6 bases). Germline lookup yields CDR1 DFQATT and CDR2 SNEGSKA (reference sequence). Trimming removed 5 bases from V and 6 bases from J, with 11 bases in between. The length of the CDR3 is 12 residues.

Worth noting for this clonotype: A read error may account for a junction end that differs from germline. CDR3 region: CATSRDREGRRGYTF. In DNA form, the CDR3 reads TGCGCCACCAGCAGAGATCGGGAGGGAAGGAGGGGCTACACCTTC. The V and J genes are TRBV15 and TRBJ1-2; D gene ambiguous. The CDR3 extends over 15 amino acids. Germline V CDR1 and CDR2: LNHNV, YYDKDF (reference sequence).

This clonotype has more than one count but fewer than ten. The chain recombines TRBV19 with TRBJ2-2; a possible D gene is TRBD2 (6 bases). The CDR3 totals 13 residues. Trimming pared 5 bases from V and 7 bases from J, leaving 11 bases between. Germline V gene lookup returns CDR1 LNHDA and CDR2 SQIVND (reference sequence). This CDR3 reads CASSLAGLGELFF. The CDR3 DNA follows: TGTGCCAGTAGTTTGGCGGGGCTCGGGGAGCTGTTTTTT.

V gene TRBV20-1 combines with J gene TRBJ1-2; D ambiguous. Between the trimmed V and J ends, which lost 5 bases and 0 bases, there was a span of 7 bases. The CDR3 extends over 12 amino acids. The germline gives CDR1 DFQATT, CDR2 SNEGSKA (reference sequence). The CDR3 bases are TGCAGTGCTCCCTCAACTAACTATGGCTACACCTTC. Amino acid sequence: CSAPSTNYGYTF.

This clonotype turned up a few times. This chain links TRBV6-2 or TRBV6-3 with TRBJ1-5; the D gene is possibly TRBD1 (6 bases). This CDR3 region has 16 residues. CDR1 MNHEY and CDR2 SVGEGT come from the germline V gene. Trimming stripped 5 bases from V and 1 base from J, with 15 bases between. CDR3 region: CASSQRMGTSNQPQHF. The CDR3 region has the DNA TGTGCCAGCAGTCAACGGATGGGGACAAGCAATCAGCCCCAGCATTTT.

This clonotype was seen a handful of times. The chain carries TRBV6-1 and TRBJ1-5; the D gene is possibly TRBD1 (5 bases). The CDR3 is 14 residues long. Germline assignment: CDR1 MNHNS and CDR2 SASEGT. Trimming shortened V by 1 base and J by 11 bases, and 15 bases separated the two germline ends. The CDR3, as DNA: TGTGCCAGCAGTGAAGTTGTGGGGGGTGTAACCCAGCATTTT. It yields the protein CASSEVVGGVTQHF.

This clonotype was counted only a few times. This chain links TRBV6-8 with TRBJ1-2; no reliable D call. CDR1 and CDR2 from the germline V gene are MNHGY and SAAAGT. The CDR3 has 11 amino acids. V shed 7 bases and J shed 8 bases, with 11 bases lying between them. The CDR3 protein is CASTEGSGYTF. The CDR3 DNA is TGTGCCAGCACAGAGGGATCGGGCTACACCTTC.

This clonotype occurred a few times. The chain has TRBV6-1 and TRBJ1-6; 8 positions agree with TRBD1. The CDR3 sequence is 15 residues long. Losses at the gene ends were 5 bases for V and 9 bases for J; bases not matched to a gene: 9. From germline, CDR1 is MNHNS and CDR2 SASEGT. CDR3 loop: CASSRTGTYGSPLHF. Here the CDR3 DNA reads TGTGCCAGCAGTAGGACAGGGACGTACGGTTCACCCCTCCACTTT.

The V and J genes are TRBV27 and TRBJ2-4, with 7 bases that match TRBD2. The CDR3 is 17 amino acids. The J segment lost 1 base and the V segment lost 5 bases, leaving 11 bases of the junction unmatched. Germline V gives CDR1 MNHEY, CDR2 SMNVEV (reference sequence). CDR3 amino acids: CASSPHGLGGAKNIQYF. As DNA, the CDR3 is TGTGCCAGCAGTCCACACGGACTCGGGGGGGCCAAAAACATTCAGTACTTC.

V is TRBV15 and J is TRBJ2-3; no firm D call. Germline values: CDR1 LNHNV, CDR2 YYDKDF (reference sequence). Trimming left V 3 bases short and J 7 bases short, with 5 bases between. The CDR3 spans 11 residues. The CDR3 loop is CATSSQHTQYF. Here the CDR3 DNA reads TGTGCCACCAGCAGCCAGCATACGCAGTATTTT.

The rearrangement links TRBV24-1 to TRBJ1-1; TRBD1 might be the D (6 bases). The germline CDR1 and CDR2 sequences are KGHDR and SFDVKD. This CDR3 region has 14 residues. In DNA form, the CDR3 reads TGTGACCTGAGGGGGGCTATTAGGCGCACTGAAGCTTTCTTT. Amino acids: CDLRGAIRRTEAFF.

This clonotype has a single count. V and J are TRBV2 and TRBJ1-1; tentative D call: TRBD1 (5 bases). The V gene's germline CDR1 is SNHLY and CDR2 FYNNEI. The V end was cut by 5 bases, the J end by 1 base, with 17 bases between. CDR3 length equals 16 residues. The CDR3 loop is CASSLTGGLGNTEAFF. The CDR3 DNA is TGTGCCAGCAGTCTGACCGGGGGACTGGGGAACACTGAAGCTTTCTTT.

The chain links TRBV15 to TRBJ1-2, with a weak D call TRBD1 (6 bases). Trimming left V 0 bases short and J 7 bases short, with 15 bases between. Per germline, CDR1 LNHNV and CDR2 YYDKDF (reference sequence). The CDR3 extends over 15 amino acids. The CDR3 protein is CATSRDSVTGFGYTF. The DNA for the CDR3 is TGTGCCACCAGCAGAGATTCGGTAACAGGGTTTGGCTACACCTTC. The whole variable domain, remainder taken from reference TRBV15 and TRBJ1-2, is DAMVIQNPRYQVTQFGKPVTLSCSQTLNHNVMYWYQQKSSQAPKLLFHYYDKDFNNEADTPDNFQSRRPNTSFCFLDIRSPGLGDTAMYLCATSRDSVTGFGYTFGSGTRLTVV.

V gene TRBV4-2 combines with J gene TRBJ2-7; 7 bases map to TRBD2. Germline trimming cut 0 bases from V and 6 bases from J; bases unmatched to any gene: 8. The CDR3 consists of 15 residues. Germline CDR1 is LGHNA and CDR2 is YNFKEQ. Here the CDR3 reads CASSQERASGSEQYF. For the CDR3, the DNA is TGTGCCAGCAGCCAAGAACGCGCTAGCGGCTCCGAGCAGTACTTC.